This paragraph covers one TCR beta chain sequence. These data originate in a study of technical replicates of blood from several donors. Germline assignment: CDR1 SNHLY and CDR2 FYNNEI. V gave up 6 bases and J gave up 6 bases, with 11 bases separating them. This CDR3 has 12 amino acids. Generated by immunoSEQ multiplex PCR, the TCRdb table keeps only in-frame clones and is missing some. The table has fewer than 60,000 clones, 92% seen once; the top ten hold 3% to 4%. Sequencing was carried out using PBMCs. The genes are TRBV2 and TRBJ1-1; possible D gene TRBD1, 6 bases. This clonotype originated in a human donor in good health. Some clones in this sample may be carry-over from other donors' samples. The CDR3 DNA reads as TGTGCCAGCAGCGAACAGGGTTCTGAAGCTTTCTTT. It codes for CASSEQGSEAFF.